A selection of T cell receptor beta chains follows, all from one sample in a study of technical replicates of blood from a few donors. Data came from immunoSEQ multiplex PCR; TCRdb stores just in-frame clones and leaves some out. This sample yields more than 60,000 clones, of which just under 95% are seen a single time; more than 0.25% belongs to the top ten. Material for sequencing was T cells isolated from PBMCs. These receptors all stem from a human donor in good health. Each CDR3 is given with its conserved first and last residue. The D gene is left open where the match is weak. The size of a clone is reported for some rows only, either as once, few or many, or as a class for expanded clones.

CDR3aa: CASSPFNQPQHF
CDR3nt: TGTGCCAGCAGTCCCTTTAATCAGCCCCAGCATTTT
j_gene: TRBJ1-5
d_gene: NA
v_gene: TRBV7-2
abundance: NA

CDR3aa: CASSYSPGSYNEQFF
CDR3nt: TGTGCCAGCAGTTACTCCCCAGGGTCCTACAATGAGCAGTTCTTC
j_gene: TRBJ2-1
d_gene: NA
v_gene: TRBV6-6
abundance: NA

CDR3aa: CASSDPGQGDTEAFF
CDR3nt: TGCGCCAGCAGTGACCCGGGACAGGGGGACACTGAAGCTTTCTTT
j_gene: TRBJ1-1
d_gene: TRBD1
v_gene: TRBV10-1
abundance: NA

CDR3aa: CASSLESARRVGGANVLTF
CDR3nt: TGTGCCAGCAGCTTAGAATCGGCTAGAAGAGTCGGTGGGGCCAACGTCCTGACTTTC
j_gene: TRBJ2-6
d_gene: NA
v_gene: TRBV7-8
abundance: NA

CDR3aa: CASSSTGTGGSGELFF
CDR3nt: TGTGCCAGCAGCTCTACCGGGACAGGGGGATCCGGGGAGCTGTTTTTT
j_gene: TRBJ2-2
d_gene: TRBD1
v_gene: TRBV7-6
abundance: NA

CDR3aa: CASSLWASEDTQYF
CDR3nt: TGTGCCAGCAGCTTGTGGGCCTCGGAAGATACGCAGTATTTT
j_gene: TRBJ2-3
d_gene: NA
v_gene: TRBV5-4
abundance: NA

CDR3aa: CASSLMGGEQYF
CDR3nt: TGTGCCAGCAGTTTAATGGGAGGCGAGCAGTACTTC
j_gene: TRBJ2-7
d_gene: NA
v_gene: TRBV27
abundance: NA

CDR3aa: CASSPGTLFQETQYF
CDR3nt: TGTGCCAGCAGCCCGGGGACACTATTTCAAGAGACCCAGTACTTC
j_gene: TRBJ2-5
d_gene: NA
v_gene: TRBV11-2
abundance: NA

CDR3aa: CASSTAAGALDEQYF
CDR3nt: TGTGCCAGTAGTACGGCGGCGGGAGCATTAGACGAGCAGTACTTC
j_gene: TRBJ2-7
d_gene: TRBD2
v_gene: TRBV19
abundance: NA

CDR3aa: CASSVETSGRRGDTQYF
CDR3nt: TGTGCCAGCAGCGTAGAGACTAGCGGGAGAAGAGGAGATACGCAGTATTTT
j_gene: TRBJ2-3
d_gene: TRBD2
v_gene: TRBV9
abundance: NA

CDR3aa: CASSSRDSSYEQYF
CDR3nt: TGTGCCAGCAGCTCACGGGACAGCTCCTACGAGCAGTACTTC
j_gene: TRBJ2-7
d_gene: TRBD1
v_gene: TRBV7-6
abundance: once

CDR3aa: CASSGTGTGADTQYF
CDR3nt: TGTGCCAGCAGTGGAACCGGGACAGGGGCAGATACGCAGTATTTT
j_gene: TRBJ2-3
d_gene: TRBD1
v_gene: TRBV6-1
abundance: NA

CDR3aa: CASSYSGGMSNYGYTF
CDR3nt: TGTGCCAGCAGTTACTCCGGAGGGATGTCTAACTATGGCTACACCTTC
j_gene: TRBJ1-2
d_gene: NA
v_gene: TRBV6-5
abundance: NA

CDR3aa: CASSLPLQERPAF
CDR3nt: TGTGCCAGCAGTTTACCCCTTCAGGAACGCCCCGCTTTT
j_gene: TRBJ1-4
d_gene: NA
v_gene: TRBV28
abundance: NA

CDR3aa: CASSLDSGQTGASYEQYF
CDR3nt: TGCGCCAGCAGCTTGGATAGCGGCCAGACAGGGGCGTCCTACGAGCAGTACTTC
j_gene: TRBJ2-7
d_gene: TRBD1
v_gene: TRBV5-1
abundance: NA

CDR3aa: CASSRQGTNYGYTF
CDR3nt: TGTGCCAGCAGCCGACAGGGTACTAACTATGGCTACACCTTC
j_gene: TRBJ1-2
d_gene: TRBD1
v_gene: TRBV11-2
abundance: NA

CDR3aa: CASSQTSPLNNEQFF
CDR3nt: TGTGCCAGCAGTCAGACTAGCCCCCTTAACAATGAGCAGTTCTTC
j_gene: TRBJ2-1
d_gene: TRBD2
v_gene: TRBV6-5
abundance: NA

CDR3aa: CASSLQFRGSEQYF
CDR3nt: TGTGCCAGCAGCTTACAATTCAGGGGAAGCGAGCAGTACTTC
j_gene: TRBJ2-7
d_gene: NA
v_gene: TRBV11-2
abundance: NA

CDR3aa: CSVERGQGGYTF
CDR3nt: TGCAGCGTTGAAAGGGGACAAGGTGGCTACACCTTC
j_gene: TRBJ1-2
d_gene: NA
v_gene: TRBV29-1
abundance: once

CDR3aa: CASSFYLLRAKNIQYF
CDR3nt: TGTGCCAGCAGCTTTTATCTCTTGCGAGCCAAAAACATTCAGTACTTC
j_gene: TRBJ2-4
d_gene: NA
v_gene: TRBV7-6
abundance: NA

CDR3aa: CASSGTDYDYGYTF
CDR3nt: TGCGCCAGCAGTGGGACGGACTATGACTATGGCTACACCTTC
j_gene: TRBJ1-2
d_gene: NA
v_gene: TRBV5-1
abundance: NA

CDR3aa: CASSLEGVDTEAFF
CDR3nt: TGTGCCAGCAGCCTCGAGGGGGTAGACACTGAAGCTTTCTTT
j_gene: TRBJ1-1
d_gene: NA
v_gene: TRBV5-4
abundance: NA

CDR3aa: CASSFTSGSPPETQYF
CDR3nt: TGTGCCAGCAGCTTTACTAGCGGGAGTCCCCCAGAGACCCAGTACTTC
j_gene: TRBJ2-5
d_gene: TRBD2
v_gene: TRBV7-9
abundance: NA

CDR3aa: CASSHGLAYEQYF
CDR3nt: TGTGCCAGCAGCCACGGACTTGCCTACGAGCAGTACTTC
j_gene: TRBJ2-7
d_gene: NA
v_gene: TRBV6-5
abundance: NA

CDR3aa: CASSLVPGTGGYEQYF
CDR3nt: TGTGCCAGCAGCTTAGTTCCCGGGACAGGGGGCTACGAGCAGTACTTC
j_gene: TRBJ2-7
d_gene: TRBD1
v_gene: TRBV11-2
abundance: NA

CDR3aa: CASSYGREGWDSPLHF
CDR3nt: TGTGCCAGCTCATACGGTAGGGAGGGGTGGGATTCACCCCTCCACTTT
j_gene: TRBJ1-6
d_gene: NA
v_gene: TRBV18
abundance: few

CDR3aa: CASQVGGGENIQYF
CDR3nt: TGTGCCAGTCAGGTAGGCGGGGGAGAAAACATTCAGTACTTC
j_gene: TRBJ2-4
d_gene: TRBD2
v_gene: TRBV5-6
abundance: NA

CDR3aa: CASSLLSDISSGNTIYF
CDR3nt: TGTGCCAGCAGCTTATTATCGGACATCTCATCGGGAAACACCATATATTTT
j_gene: TRBJ1-3
d_gene: NA
v_gene: TRBV13
abundance: NA

CDR3aa: CSVRGTAANYGYTF
CDR3nt: TGCAGCGTTCGGGGGACAGCAGCTAACTATGGCTACACCTTC
j_gene: TRBJ1-2
d_gene: TRBD1
v_gene: TRBV29-1
abundance: NA

CDR3aa: CSVSRYQETQYF
CDR3nt: TGCAGCGTTTCCAGATACCAAGAGACCCAGTACTTC
j_gene: TRBJ2-5
d_gene: NA
v_gene: TRBV29-1
abundance: NA

CDR3aa: CASSLGRGYEQYF
CDR3nt: TGTGCCAGCAGCCTGGGGAGGGGCTACGAGCAGTACTTC
j_gene: TRBJ2-7
d_gene: TRBD2
v_gene: TRBV28
abundance: NA

CDR3aa: CASRSIDGGEGDYTF
CDR3nt: TGTGCCAGCCGTTCCATCGACGGGGGGGAAGGGGACTACACCTTC
j_gene: TRBJ1-2
d_gene: NA
v_gene: TRBV2
abundance: NA